This TCR beta chain was profiled in a study of shared T cell receptors in the human thymus. Only in-frame clones appear in the TCRdb table, and some are missing; sequencing was by immunoSEQ multiplex PCR. The sample lists more than 550,000 clones, roughly 88% occurring once. Trimming cost V 5 bases and J 2 bases, with 11 bases left between them. The CDR3 covers 14 residues. Germline V gene lookup returns CDR1 MNHEY and CDR2 SMNVEV (reference sequence). The same sample was also used in a study of human thymus T cells.

Sequencing was carried out using thymocytes. The receptor was derived from a girl under three years old with a congenital heart defect. The rearrangement joins TRBV27 to TRBJ2-3; D is unclear. In DNA form, the CDR3 reads TGTGCCAGCAGTCTAAAATACTTCACAGATACGCAGTATTTT. This gives the protein CASSLKYFTDTQYF.